These 25 T cell receptor beta chains share one sample of origin, sequenced in a study of blood T cell repertoires in COVID-19. Clones were read by immunoSEQ multiplex PCR, and TCRdb kept only the in-frame ones, dropping some. Altogether around 300,000 clones are present, 70% to 90% being singletons, with the ten largest covering over 6%. Sequencing input: PBMCs or T cells enriched from blood (not recorded which). These receptors all come from a woman aged 40-49 years who had recovered from COVID-19.

The gene calls are TRBV5-8 and TRBJ2-1; 10 bases agree with TRBD2. After removal of 0 bases from V and 8 bases from J, the junction contained 11 bases not matched to a gene. CDR1 SGHTS and CDR2 YDEGEE come from the germline V gene. This CDR3 has 17 residues. The chain's CDR3 is CASSLGSGLADHHEQFF. The CDR3 DNA is TGTGCCAGCAGCTTGGGCAGCGGACTAGCGGACCACCATGAGCAGTTCTTC.

The chain links TRBV20-1 to TRBJ2-7; possibly TRBD1 for D (5 bases). The CDR3 runs 13 residues. CDR1 and CDR2 from the germline V gene are DFQATT and SNEGSKA (reference sequence). Trimming took off 3 bases at V and 3 bases at J, with 12 bases between the two ends. The DNA for the CDR3 is TGCAGTGCTAGTAAGGACACCCTCTACGAGCAGTACTTC. Its translation is CSASKDTLYEQYF.

This chain links TRBV28 with TRBJ1-5; 7 positions match TRBD1. Per germline, CDR1 MDHEN and CDR2 SYDVKM. This CDR3 has 14 residues. The V gene end was trimmed by 7 bases and the J gene end by 6 bases; junction bases not matched to a gene: 9. The CDR3 protein is CASKQGTISQPQHF. Here the CDR3 DNA reads TGTGCCAGCAAACAGGGGACCATCAGTCAGCCCCAGCATTTT.

The chain has TRBV3-1 (or the pseudogene TRBV3-2) and TRBJ1-3, with 7 bases matching TRBD1. V lost 4 bases, J lost 0 bases, and 6 bases stayed unmatched. This CDR3 comprises 16 residues. CDR1 is LGHDT and CDR2 is YNNKEL in the germline V gene (reference sequence). This CDR3 is CASSLTGVSSGNTIYF. CDR3 DNA sequence: TGTGCCAGCAGCCTCACAGGGGTTAGCTCTGGAAACACCATATATTTT.

The table lists this clone with a count of one. This chain links TRBV2 with TRBJ1-6; 7 bases map to TRBD1. Trimming took 2 bases from V and 7 from J; bases not matched to a gene: 8. The CDR3 covers 16 residues. Germline-derived CDR1 and CDR2 are SNHLY and FYNNEI. The CDR3 bases are TGTGCCAGCAGTGAAAGGTGGGGACAGCAAAATTCACCCCTCCACTTT. Encoded protein: CASSERWGQQNSPLHF.

The CDR3 sequence is CASSLSPGAGQPQHF. In DNA, the CDR3 is TGTGCCAGCAGTTTAAGTCCAGGGGCGGGTCAGCCCCAGCATTTT. V usage is TRBV27 and J usage is TRBJ1-5; a weak D match, TRBD1 (6 bases). CDR3 size: 15 residues. Germline V lookup: CDR1 MNHEY, CDR2 SMNVEV (reference sequence). V was cut by 2 bases and J by 6 bases, with 14 bases left in between.

This clone was found once. The CDR3 nucleotides read TGTGCCAGCAGGCGGGGGCAGGGGGCTTCCTACGAGCAGTACTTC. Translation: CASRRGQGASYEQYF. V is TRBV7-6 and J is TRBJ2-7; D is perhaps TRBD1 (8 bases). Trimming removed 6 bases at V and 1 base at J, with 16 bases between. Germline CDR1 reads SGHVS; CDR2 reads FNYEAQ. The CDR3 is 15 residues long.

The V call is TRBV3-1 (or the pseudogene TRBV3-2), the J call TRBJ2-3; 7 bases line up with TRBD2. The CDR3 sequence is 16 residues long. With 1 base clipped from V and 2 bases from J, the junction kept 6 bases outside the gene matches. CDR1 LGHDT and CDR2 YNNKEL come from the germline V gene (reference sequence). The DNA of the CDR3 is TGTGCCAGCAGCCAAGGTAGGAGCGGGGTCACAGATACGCAGTATTTT. Protein product: CASSQGRSGVTDTQYF.

The rearrangement joins TRBV28 to TRBJ2-5; D unclear. This CDR3 comprises 13 residues. The germline V gene encodes CDR1 MDHEN and CDR2 SYDVKM. V lost 8 bases to trimming and J lost 5 bases, with 15 bases between them. CDR3 protein: CASSRPPGETQYF. The CDR3 nucleotides are TGTGCCAGCTCCAGACCCCCCGGGGAGACCCAGTACTTC. Full variable domain (remainder filled in from reference TRBV28 and TRBJ2-5): DVKVTQSSRYLVKRTGEKVFLECVQDMDHENMFWYRQDPGLGLRLIYFSYDVKMKEKGDIPEGYSVSREKKERFSLILESASTNQTSMYLCASSRPPGETQYFGPGTRLLVL.

This chain links TRBV11-3 with TRBJ1-1; maybe TRBD1 (5 bases). This CDR3 comprises 13 residues. The V end lost 5 bases, the J end lost 1 base, and 8 bases lay between the germline ends. Germline CDR1 and CDR2: SGHNT and YENEEA. CDR3 sequence: CASSVGQNTEAFF. CDR3 in DNA: TGTGCCAGCAGCGTCGGACAGAACACTGAAGCTTTCTTT. Full variable domain (rest looked up from reference TRBV11-3 and TRBJ1-1): EAGVVQSPRYKIIEKKQPVAFWCNPISGHNTLYWYLQNLGQGPELLIRYENEEAVDDSQLPKDRFSAERLKGVDSTLKIQPAELGDSAVYLCASSVGQNTEAFFGQGTRLTVV.

V is TRBV5-5 and J is TRBJ1-5; D unresolved. Germline V CDR1 and CDR2: SGHKS, YYEKEE (reference sequence). This CDR3 has 13 amino acids. V was cut by 2 bases and J by 6 bases, with 9 bases left in between. The CDR3 DNA reads as TGTGCCAGCAGCTTCTCCGATAGTCAGCCCCAGCATTTT. Amino acid sequence: CASSFSDSQPQHF. Based on the CDR3 plus reference TRBV5-5 and TRBJ1-5, the full variable domain is DAGVTQSPTHLIKTRGQQVTLRCSPISGHKSVSWYQQVLGQGPQFIFQYYEKEERGRGNFPDRFSARQFPNYSSELNVNALLLGDSALYLCASSFSDSQPQHFGDGTRLSIL.

The gene calls are TRBV7-9 and TRBJ1-3, with D uncertain. Trimming pared 1 base from V and 0 bases from J, leaving 7 bases between. The CDR3 is made up of 15 amino acids. Germline CDR1 SEHNR, CDR2 FQNEAQ (reference sequence). The CDR3 protein is CASSLGTSSGNTIYF. The CDR3, as DNA: TGTGCCAGCAGCTTAGGTACCAGCTCTGGAAACACCATATATTTT.

The V and J genes are TRBV29-1 and TRBJ1-1; 7 bases map to TRBD1. Germline V gives CDR1 SQVTM, CDR2 ANQGSEA. V was clipped by 7 bases and J by 0 bases; unmatched bases: 11. The CDR3 sequence is 15 residues long. The CDR3 loop reads CSARMTGRMNTEAFF. The CDR3 nucleotides read TGCAGCGCGCGAATGACAGGGCGCATGAACACTGAAGCTTTCTTT.

This chain connects TRBV18 to TRBJ2-7; D not certain. Trimming removed 0 bases at V and 0 bases at J, with 9 bases between. Germline loops: CDR1 KGHSH, CDR2 LQKENI. The CDR3 is 15 amino acids. CDR3 sequence (DNA): TGTGCCAGCTCACCACCGTCAGGCTACTCCTACGAGCAGTACTTC. This codes for CASSPPSGYSYEQYF.

The chain carries TRBV6-5 and TRBJ2-1, with D perhaps matching TRBD2 (5 bases). The CDR3 covers 12 residues. The germline gives CDR1 MNHEY, CDR2 SVGAGI. V was pared by 3 bases and J by 15 bases, with 15 bases between. This CDR3 reads CASSYSVPPVFF. The DNA of the CDR3 is TGTGCCAGCAGTTATAGCGTTCCCCCCGTGTTCTTC.

Only one count was recorded for this clone. The rearrangement links TRBV4-1 to TRBJ2-3, with 9 bases that match TRBD2. The V gene end was trimmed by 0 bases and the J gene end by 6 bases; junction bases not matched to a gene: 13. The CDR3 is 18 amino acids. From germline, CDR1 is MGHRA and CDR2 YSYEKL. The CDR3 DNA follows: TGCGCCAGCAGCCAAGATTTGGCTAGCGGGGCCCTGGGGGATACGCAGTATTTT. Translated, it gives CASSQDLASGALGDTQYF.

The chain couples TRBV28 to TRBJ1-4; 8 positions match TRBD1. The CDR3 consists of 14 residues. V lost 5 bases to trimming and J lost 8 bases; unmatched junction nucleotides: 7. Germline V gives CDR1 MDHEN, CDR2 SYDVKM. CDR3 loop: CASSPRGRQEKLFF. The CDR3, as DNA: TGTGCCAGCAGTCCCAGGGGGCGTCAGGAAAAACTGTTTTTT.

V and J are TRBV7-9 and TRBJ2-4; a weak D match, TRBD2 (6 bases). This CDR3 spans 15 amino acids. CDR1 is SEHNR and CDR2 is FQNEAQ in the germline V gene (reference sequence). V shed 5 bases and J shed 1 base, with 12 bases lying between them. The CDR3 protein is CASSPPRGAKNIQYF. As DNA, the CDR3 is TGTGCCAGCAGCCCGCCCCGGGGGGCCAAAAACATTCAGTACTTC.

The chain couples TRBV7-3 to TRBJ1-2, with D unclear. CDR1 is SGHTA, CDR2 FQGTGA, per germline. The V and J ends lost 1 base and 8 bases respectively, with 20 bases between them. This CDR3 is 16 amino acids long. CDR3 in amino acids: CASSLSGPASFRGYTF. CDR3 bases: TGTGCCAGCAGCTTAAGTGGGCCGGCAAGTTTTCGGGGCTACACCTTC.

The V and J genes are TRBV28 and TRBJ2-1, with 10 bases aligning to TRBD2. Trimming removed 4 bases from V and 5 bases from J; junction bases left unmatched: 2. Germline loops: CDR1 MDHEN, CDR2 SYDVKM. The CDR3 runs 14 residues. CDR3: CASSSGTSDNEQFF. In nucleotides, the CDR3 is TGTGCCAGCAGTTCCGGGACTAGCGACAATGAGCAGTTCTTC.

V and J are TRBV19 and TRBJ1-1; D not resolved. Germline CDR1 LNHDA, CDR2 SQIVND (reference sequence). The CDR3 is made up of 14 amino acids. The ends were cut back, 4 bases at V and 0 bases at J, with 9 bases in the middle. The CDR3 reads CASSKSFLNTEAFF. The CDR3, as DNA: TGTGCCAGTAGTAAGAGTTTTTTGAACACTGAAGCTTTCTTT.

The V gene is TRBV2, the J gene TRBJ2-5, with TRBD2 matching 8 bases. V was pared by 5 bases and J by 7 bases, with 9 bases of the junction left unmatched. This CDR3 spans 14 amino acids. CDR1 is SNHLY and CDR2 is FYNNEI in the germline V gene. CDR3 amino acids: CASSSRREGGTQYF. CDR3 bases: TGTGCCAGCAGTTCGAGACGGGAGGGTGGGACCCAGTACTTC.

In this sample, this clone turned up once. The rearrangement joins TRBV6-5 to TRBJ1-5, with TRBD1 as a possible D gene (6 bases). Germline CDR1 reads MNHEY; CDR2 reads SVGAGI. Trimming left V 0 bases short and J 9 bases short, with 15 bases between. The CDR3 is 15 amino acids. The CDR3 DNA follows: TGTGCCAGCAGTTACTCGAATAGGGGGATAGGGCCCCAGCATTTT. Amino acid sequence: CASSYSNRGIGPQHF.

J is TRBJ2-3 and V is TRBV24-1, with 10 bases matching TRBD2. The V gene's germline CDR1 is KGHDR and CDR2 SFDVKD. Losses at the gene ends were 3 bases for V and 0 bases for J; bases not matched to a gene: 2. The CDR3 is 16 amino acids. CDR3 sequence (DNA): TGTGCCACCAGTGATCCTAGCGGGGGTAGCACAGATACGCAGTATTTT. It encodes CATSDPSGGSTDTQYF.

V usage is TRBV7-2 and J usage is TRBJ1-3; no firm D call. CDR3 length equals 13 residues. Trimming removed 8 bases from V and 4 bases from J, with 12 bases in between. CDR1 and CDR2 from the germline V gene are SGHTA and FQGNSA. The CDR3: CASQRAAGNTIYF. The CDR3 DNA reads TGTGCCAGCCAGAGGGCAGCAGGAAACACCATATATTTT.